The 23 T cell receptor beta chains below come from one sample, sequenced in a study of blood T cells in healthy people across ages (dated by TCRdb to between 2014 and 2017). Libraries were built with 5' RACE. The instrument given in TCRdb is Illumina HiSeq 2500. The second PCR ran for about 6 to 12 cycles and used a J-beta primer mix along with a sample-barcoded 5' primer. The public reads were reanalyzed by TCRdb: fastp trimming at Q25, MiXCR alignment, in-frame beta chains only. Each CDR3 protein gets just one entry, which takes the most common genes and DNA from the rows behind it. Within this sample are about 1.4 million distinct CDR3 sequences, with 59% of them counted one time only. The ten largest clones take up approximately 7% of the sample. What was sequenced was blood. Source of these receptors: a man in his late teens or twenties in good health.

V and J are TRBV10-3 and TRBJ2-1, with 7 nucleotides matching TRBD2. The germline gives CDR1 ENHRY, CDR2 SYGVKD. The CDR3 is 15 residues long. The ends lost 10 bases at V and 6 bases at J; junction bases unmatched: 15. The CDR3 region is CATLKTSIEGNEQFF. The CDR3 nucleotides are TGTGCCACCCTTAAGACTAGCATTGAGGGCAATGAGCAGTTCTTC.

The CDR3 reads CASSQDLGGANIDDTQYF. CDR3 coding DNA: TGTGCCAGCAGCCAAGATCTTGGGGGGGCCAATATCGATGATACGCAGTATTTT. The V call is TRBV4-2, the J call TRBJ2-3; the D gene is possibly TRBD2 (7 bases). There are 18 residues in the CDR3. V was shortened by 0 bases and J by 6 bases, with 22 bases between the two germline ends. Germline V gene lookup returns CDR1 LGHNA and CDR2 YNFKEQ.

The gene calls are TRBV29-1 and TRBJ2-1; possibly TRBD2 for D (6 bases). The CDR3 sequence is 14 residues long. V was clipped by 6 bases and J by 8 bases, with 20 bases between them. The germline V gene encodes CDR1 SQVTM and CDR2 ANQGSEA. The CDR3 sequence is CSVRRALSGDEQFF. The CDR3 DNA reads TGCAGCGTCCGGAGGGCTCTCTCCGGGGATGAGCAGTTCTTC.

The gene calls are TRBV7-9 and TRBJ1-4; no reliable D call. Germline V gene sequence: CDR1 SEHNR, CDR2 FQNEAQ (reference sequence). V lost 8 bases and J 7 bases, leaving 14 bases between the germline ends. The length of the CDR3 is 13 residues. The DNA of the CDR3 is TGTGCCAGCTTAAGCTTATGGGGTGAAAAACTGTTTTTT. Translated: CASLSLWGEKLFF. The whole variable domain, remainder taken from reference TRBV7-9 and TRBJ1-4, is DTGVSQNPRHKITKRGQNVTFRCDPISEHNRLYWYRQTLGQGPEFLTYFQNEAQLEKSRLLSDRFSAERPKGSFSTLEIQRTEQGDSAMYLCASLSLWGEKLFFGSGTQLSVL.

CDR3 coding DNA: TGTGCCAGCAGGCAGGGACAGTACTCTGAAGCTTTCTTT. Its protein product is CASRQGQYSEAFF. The chain links TRBV6-2 or TRBV6-3 to TRBJ1-1, with TRBD1 matching 7 bases. Trimming cost V 6 bases and J 6 bases; bases outside gene matches: 7. Germline V CDR1 and CDR2: MNHEY, SVGEGT. The CDR3 has 13 residues.

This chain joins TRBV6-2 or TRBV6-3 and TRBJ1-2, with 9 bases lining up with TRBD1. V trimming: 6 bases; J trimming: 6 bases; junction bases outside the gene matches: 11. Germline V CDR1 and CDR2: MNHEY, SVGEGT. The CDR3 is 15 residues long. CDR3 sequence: CASRHPGQGLNGYTF. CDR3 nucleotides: TGTGCCAGCAGGCATCCGGGACAGGGCTTGAATGGCTACACCTTC.

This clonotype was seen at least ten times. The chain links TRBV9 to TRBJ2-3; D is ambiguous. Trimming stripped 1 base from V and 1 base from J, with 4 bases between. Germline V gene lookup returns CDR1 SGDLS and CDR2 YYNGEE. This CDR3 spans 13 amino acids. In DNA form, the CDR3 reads TGTGCCAGCAGCGTAACAGGCACAGATACGCAGTATTTT. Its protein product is CASSVTGTDTQYF. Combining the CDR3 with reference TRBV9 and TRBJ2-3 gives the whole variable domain DSGVTQTPKHLITATGQRVTLRCSPRSGDLSVYWYQQSLDQGLQFLIQYYNGEERAKGNILERFSAQQFPDLHSELNLSSLELGDSALYFCASSVTGTDTQYFGPGTRLTVL.

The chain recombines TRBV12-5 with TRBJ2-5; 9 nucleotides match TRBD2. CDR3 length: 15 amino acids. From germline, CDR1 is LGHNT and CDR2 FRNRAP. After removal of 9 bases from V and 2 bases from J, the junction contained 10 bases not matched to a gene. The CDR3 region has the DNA TGTGCTAGCTCGAACGCGGGGGGGACTCAAGAGACCCAGTACTTC. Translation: CASSNAGGTQETQYF.

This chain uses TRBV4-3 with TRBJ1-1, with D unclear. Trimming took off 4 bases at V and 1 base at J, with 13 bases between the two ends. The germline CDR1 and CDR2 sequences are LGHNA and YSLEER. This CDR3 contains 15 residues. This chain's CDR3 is CASSRWTFGNTEAFF. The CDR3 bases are TGCGCCAGCAGCCGCTGGACCTTTGGGAACACTGAAGCTTTCTTT.

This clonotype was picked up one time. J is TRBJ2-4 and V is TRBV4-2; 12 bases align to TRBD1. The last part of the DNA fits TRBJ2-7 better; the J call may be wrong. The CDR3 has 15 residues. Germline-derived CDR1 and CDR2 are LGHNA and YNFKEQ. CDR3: CASSLFGTGGHEQYF. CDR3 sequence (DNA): TGTGCCAGCAGCTTATTCGGGACAGGGGGCCACGAGCAGTACTTC.

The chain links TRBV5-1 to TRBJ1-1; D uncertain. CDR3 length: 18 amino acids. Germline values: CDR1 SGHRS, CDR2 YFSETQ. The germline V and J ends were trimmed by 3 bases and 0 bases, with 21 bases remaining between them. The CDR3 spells CASSSEGSIIPVNTEAFF. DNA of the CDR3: TGCGCCAGCAGCTCAGAGGGCAGCATAATTCCTGTGAACACTGAAGCTTTCTTT.

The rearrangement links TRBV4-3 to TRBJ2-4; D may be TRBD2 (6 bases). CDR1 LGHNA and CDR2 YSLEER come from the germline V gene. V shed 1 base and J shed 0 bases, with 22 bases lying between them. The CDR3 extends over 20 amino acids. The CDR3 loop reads CASSQGLSGGYLLAKNIQYF. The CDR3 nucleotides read TGCGCCAGCAGCCAAGGCTTGTCCGGGGGATACCTATTAGCCAAAAACATTCAGTACTTC.

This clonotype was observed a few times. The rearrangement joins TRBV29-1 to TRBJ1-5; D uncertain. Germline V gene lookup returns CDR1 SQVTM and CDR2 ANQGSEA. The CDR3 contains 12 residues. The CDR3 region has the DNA TGCATCTCTACCGGCTGCTATCAGCCCCAGCATTTT. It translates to CISTGCYQPQHF.

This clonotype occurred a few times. This CDR3 reads CSAREIPAGANYEQYF. CDR3 DNA sequence: TGCAGTGCTAGAGAGATCCCCGCGGGAGCCAACTACGAGCAGTACTTC. V gene TRBV20-1 combines with J gene TRBJ2-4; 7 bases are a match to TRBD2. The DNA end is more similar to TRBJ2-7, so the J call may be wrong. Germline CDR1 and CDR2: DFQATT and SNEGSKA (reference sequence). The CDR3 is made up of 16 amino acids.

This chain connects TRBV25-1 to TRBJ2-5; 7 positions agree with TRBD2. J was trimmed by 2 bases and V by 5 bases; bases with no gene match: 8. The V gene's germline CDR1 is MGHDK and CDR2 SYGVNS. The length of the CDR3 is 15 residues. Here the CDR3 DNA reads TGTGCCAGCAGTTATCAGGCGGGAGCTCAAGAGACCCAGTACTTC. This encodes CASSYQAGAQETQYF.

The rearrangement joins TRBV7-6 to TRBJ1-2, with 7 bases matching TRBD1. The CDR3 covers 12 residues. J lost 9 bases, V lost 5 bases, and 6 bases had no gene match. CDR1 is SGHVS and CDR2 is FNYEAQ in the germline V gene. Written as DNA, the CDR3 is TGTGCCAGCAGCAGGCCGGGACAGAGCTACACCTTC. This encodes CASSRPGQSYTF. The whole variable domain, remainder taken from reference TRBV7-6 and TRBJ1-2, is GAGVSQSPRYKVTKRGQDVALRCDPISGHVSLYWYRQALGQGPEFLTYFNYEAQQDKSGLPNDRFSAERPEGSISTLTIQRTEQRDSAMYRCASSRPGQSYTFGSGTRLTVV.

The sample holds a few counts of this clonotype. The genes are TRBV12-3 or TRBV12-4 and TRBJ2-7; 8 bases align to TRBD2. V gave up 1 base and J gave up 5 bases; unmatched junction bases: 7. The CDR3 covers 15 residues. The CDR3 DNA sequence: TGTGCCAGCAGTTTAGAAGCGGGAGCGGTCCACGAGCAGTACTTC. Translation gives CASSLEAGAVHEQYF.

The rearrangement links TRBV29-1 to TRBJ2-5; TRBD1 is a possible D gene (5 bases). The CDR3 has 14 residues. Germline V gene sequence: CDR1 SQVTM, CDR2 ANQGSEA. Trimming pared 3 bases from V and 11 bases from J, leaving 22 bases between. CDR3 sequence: CSVDSRVGYNEQYF. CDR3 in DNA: TGCAGCGTTGATTCCAGGGTGGGTTACAATGAGCAGTACTTC.

As DNA, the CDR3 is TGCGCCAGCAAGGGGCGGGGATACAATGAGCAGTTCTTC. It yields the protein CASKGRGYNEQFF. This chain joins TRBV5-1 and TRBJ2-1; D may be TRBD2 (6 bases). The CDR3 length is 13 residues. V was pared by 6 bases and J by 4 bases, with 11 bases between. The germline CDR1 and CDR2 sequences are SGHRS and YFSETQ.

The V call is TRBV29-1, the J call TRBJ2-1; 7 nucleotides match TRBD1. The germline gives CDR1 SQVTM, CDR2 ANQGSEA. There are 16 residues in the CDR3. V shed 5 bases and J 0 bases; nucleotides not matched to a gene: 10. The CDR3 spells CSVLPGQVSSYNEQFF. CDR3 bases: TGCAGCGTTTTACCAGGACAGGTCAGCTCCTACAATGAGCAGTTCTTC.

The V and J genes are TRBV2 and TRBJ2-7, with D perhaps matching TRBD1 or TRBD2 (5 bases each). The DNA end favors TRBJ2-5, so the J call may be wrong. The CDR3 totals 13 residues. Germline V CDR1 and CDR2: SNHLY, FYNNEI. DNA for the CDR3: TGTGCCAGCAGGAACGACAGAGGGGAGACCCAGTACTTC. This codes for CASRNDRGETQYF.

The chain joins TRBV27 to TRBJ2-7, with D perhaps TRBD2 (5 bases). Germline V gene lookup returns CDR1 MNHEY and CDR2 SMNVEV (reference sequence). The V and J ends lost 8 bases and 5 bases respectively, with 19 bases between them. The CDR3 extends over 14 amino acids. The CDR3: CASSLGRYPNEQYF. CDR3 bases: TGTGCCAGCTCCCTGGGGAGATATCCTAACGAGCAGTACTTC.

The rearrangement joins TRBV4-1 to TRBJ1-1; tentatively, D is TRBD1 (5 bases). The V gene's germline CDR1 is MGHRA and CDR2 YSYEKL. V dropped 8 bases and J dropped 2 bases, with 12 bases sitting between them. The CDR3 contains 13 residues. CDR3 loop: CASSHGGNTEAFF. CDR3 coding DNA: TGCGCCAGCTCTCATGGGGGTAACACTGAAGCTTTCTTT.